At least ten counts were recorded for the clone carrying this T cell receptor (beta chain). The target antigen is unknown. The data were taken from a study of identical twins. Study-wide points: Carriage of fewer insertions was seen in abundant cord blood beta clonotypes, whereas memory repertoires showed none. Compared with models, monozygotic twins showed more out-of-frame TCR alpha sharing.

The donor group consisted entirely of healthy Caucasians. The length of the CDR3 is 13 residues. Germline CDR1 SGHTA, CDR2 FQGTGA. V shed 5 bases, J shed 4 bases, and the junction held 3 bases outside the gene matches. Template switching (which added a universal primer site) was used, and cDNA carried unique molecular identifiers. TCRdb ran MiXCR on the 5' RACE reads and lists one entry per CDR3 protein. The table shows 450,000 or so distinct CDR3 sequences, with around an eighth occurring only once. These data also formed part of another study, on yellow fever vaccine responses in identical twins.

The specimen was CD4+ T cells sorted from blood. This chain links TRBV7-3 with TRBJ2-3; 7 bases fit TRBD2. This receptor was taken from a woman younger than 35 in good health. In nucleotides, the CDR3 is TGTGCCAGCAGCGGGGGGGGTCCAGATACGCAGTATTTT. It translates to CASSGGGPDTQYF.